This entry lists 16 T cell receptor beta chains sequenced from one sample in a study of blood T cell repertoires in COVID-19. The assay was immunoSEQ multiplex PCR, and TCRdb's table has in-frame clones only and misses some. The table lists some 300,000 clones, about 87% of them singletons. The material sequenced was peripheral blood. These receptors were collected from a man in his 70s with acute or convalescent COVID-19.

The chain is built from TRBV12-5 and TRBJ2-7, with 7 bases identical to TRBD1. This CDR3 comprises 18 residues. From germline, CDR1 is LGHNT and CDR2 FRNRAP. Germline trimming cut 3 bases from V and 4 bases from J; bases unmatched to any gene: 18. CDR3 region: CASGLRVCDGTEVYEQYF. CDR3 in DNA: TGTGCTAGTGGTTTAAGAGTATGTGACGGGACAGAGGTTTACGAGCAGTACTTC.

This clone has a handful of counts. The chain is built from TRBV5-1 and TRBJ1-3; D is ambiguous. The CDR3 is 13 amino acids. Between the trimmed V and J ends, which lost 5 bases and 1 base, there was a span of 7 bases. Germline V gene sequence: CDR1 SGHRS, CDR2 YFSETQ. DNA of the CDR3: TGCGCCAGCAGACTGGAGTCTGGAAACACCATATATTTT. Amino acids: CASRLESGNTIYF.

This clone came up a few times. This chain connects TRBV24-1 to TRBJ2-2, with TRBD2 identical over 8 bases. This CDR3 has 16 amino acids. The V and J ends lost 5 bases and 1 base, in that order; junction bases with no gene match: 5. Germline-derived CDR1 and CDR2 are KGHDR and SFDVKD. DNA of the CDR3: TGTGCCACCAGTGGTGCCGGGACTAGGAACACCGGGGAGCTGTTTTTT. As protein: CATSGAGTRNTGELFF.

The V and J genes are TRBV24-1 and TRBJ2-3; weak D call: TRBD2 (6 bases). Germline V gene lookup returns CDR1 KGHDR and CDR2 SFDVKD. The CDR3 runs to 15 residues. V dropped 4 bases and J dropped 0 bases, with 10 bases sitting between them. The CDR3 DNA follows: TGTGCCACCAGTGAAACCGGGACTAGCACAGATACGCAGTATTTT. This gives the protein CATSETGTSTDTQYF.

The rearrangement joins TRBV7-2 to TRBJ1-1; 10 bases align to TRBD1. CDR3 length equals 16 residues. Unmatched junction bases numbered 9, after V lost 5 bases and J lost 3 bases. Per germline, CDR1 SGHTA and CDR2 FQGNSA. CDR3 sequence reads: CASSARDRGRHTEAFF. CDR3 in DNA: TGTGCCAGCAGCGCCCGGGACAGGGGTCGGCACACTGAAGCTTTCTTT.

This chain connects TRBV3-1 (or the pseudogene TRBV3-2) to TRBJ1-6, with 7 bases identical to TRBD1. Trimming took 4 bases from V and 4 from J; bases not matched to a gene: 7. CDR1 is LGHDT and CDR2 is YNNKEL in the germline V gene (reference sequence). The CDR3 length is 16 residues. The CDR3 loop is CASSRQGTAYNSPLHF. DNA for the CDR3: TGTGCCAGCAGCCGCCAAGGGACAGCTTATAATTCACCCCTCCACTTT.

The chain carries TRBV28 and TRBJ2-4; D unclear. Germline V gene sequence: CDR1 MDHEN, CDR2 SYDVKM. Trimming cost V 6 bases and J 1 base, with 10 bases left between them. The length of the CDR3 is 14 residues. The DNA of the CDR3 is TGTGCCAGCAGGAAACTCGGGGCCAAAAACATTCAGTACTTC. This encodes CASRKLGAKNIQYF.

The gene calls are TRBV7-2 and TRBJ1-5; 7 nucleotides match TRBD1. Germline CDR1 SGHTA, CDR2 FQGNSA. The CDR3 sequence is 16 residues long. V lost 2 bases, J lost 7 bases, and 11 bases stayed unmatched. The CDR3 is CASSLYRQGLGQPQHF. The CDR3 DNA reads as TGTGCCAGCAGCTTATATCGACAGGGCTTGGGACAGCCCCAGCATTTT.

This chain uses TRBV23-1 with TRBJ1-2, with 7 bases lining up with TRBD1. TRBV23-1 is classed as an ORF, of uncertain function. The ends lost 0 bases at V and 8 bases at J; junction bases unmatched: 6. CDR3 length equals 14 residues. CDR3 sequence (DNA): TGCGCCAGCAGTCAATCAAGGGGGCTCGGAGGCTACACCTTC. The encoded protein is CASSQSRGLGGYTF.

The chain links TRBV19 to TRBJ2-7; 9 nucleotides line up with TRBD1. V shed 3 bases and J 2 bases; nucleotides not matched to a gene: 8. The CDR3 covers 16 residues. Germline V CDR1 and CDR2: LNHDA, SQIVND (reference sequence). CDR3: CASSMGQGDWPYEQYF. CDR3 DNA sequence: TGTGCCAGTAGTATGGGACAGGGTGATTGGCCCTACGAGCAGTACTTC.

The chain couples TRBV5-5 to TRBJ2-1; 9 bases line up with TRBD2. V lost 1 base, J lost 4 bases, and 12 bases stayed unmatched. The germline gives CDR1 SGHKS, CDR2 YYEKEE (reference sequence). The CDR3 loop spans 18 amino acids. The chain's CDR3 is CASSLRTSGLLLYNEQFF. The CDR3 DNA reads TGTGCCAGCAGCTTGAGAACTAGCGGGCTCCTTCTATACAATGAGCAGTTCTTC.

CDR3 DNA sequence: TGTGCCAGCAGTGTCAGAACAGGGGAGATAGGAAACACCATATATTTT. Protein: CASSVRTGEIGNTIYF. The genes are TRBV6-1 and TRBJ1-3, with 7 positions matching TRBD1. With V trimmed by 4 bases and J by 4 bases, 10 bases remained unmatched. Germline CDR1 MNHNS, CDR2 SASEGT. The CDR3 loop spans 16 amino acids.

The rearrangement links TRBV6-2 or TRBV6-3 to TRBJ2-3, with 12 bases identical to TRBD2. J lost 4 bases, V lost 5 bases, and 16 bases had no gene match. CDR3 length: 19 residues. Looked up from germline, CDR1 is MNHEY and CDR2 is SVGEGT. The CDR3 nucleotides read TGTGCCAGCAGTCCCGGCCCCAACAGACTAGCGGGAGCCCCAGATACGCAGTATTTT. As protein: CASSPGPNRLAGAPDTQYF.

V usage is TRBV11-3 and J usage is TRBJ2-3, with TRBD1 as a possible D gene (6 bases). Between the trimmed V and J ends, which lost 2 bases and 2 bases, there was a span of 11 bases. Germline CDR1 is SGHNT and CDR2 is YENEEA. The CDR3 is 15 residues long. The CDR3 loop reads CASSLSGAVTDTQYF. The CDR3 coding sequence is TGTGCCAGCAGCTTATCAGGGGCGGTCACAGATACGCAGTATTTT.

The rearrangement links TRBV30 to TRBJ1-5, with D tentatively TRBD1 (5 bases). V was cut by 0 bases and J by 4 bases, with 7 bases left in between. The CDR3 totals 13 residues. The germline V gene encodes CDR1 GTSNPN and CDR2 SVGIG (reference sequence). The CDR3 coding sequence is TGTGCCTGGAGTGTAGGGGATAATCAGCCCCAGCATTTT. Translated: CAWSVGDNQPQHF.

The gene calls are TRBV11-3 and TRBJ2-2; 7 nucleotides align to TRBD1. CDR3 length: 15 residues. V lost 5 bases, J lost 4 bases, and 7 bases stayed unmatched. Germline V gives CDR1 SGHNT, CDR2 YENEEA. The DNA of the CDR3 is TGTGCCAGCAGCAAAGGGGGCAGGAGCACCGGGGAGCTGTTTTTT. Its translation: CASSKGGRSTGELFF.